Sequencing of this T cell receptor beta chain was carried out in a study of blood T cell repertoires in COVID-19. Germline-derived CDR1 and CDR2 are KGHSH and LQKENI. Losses at the gene ends were 2 bases for V and 7 bases for J; bases not matched to a gene: 5. There are 14 residues in the CDR3. Repertoires were generated with immunoSEQ multiplex PCR, while TCRdb's copy carries only in-frame clones and drops some. This table holds about 60,000 clones, more than 65% found once. The chain carries TRBV18 and TRBJ1-2; TRBD1 agrees at 9 bases. The material sequenced was peripheral blood. This TCR was sampled from a human donor in a cohort sampled during active COVID-19. DNA of the CDR3: TGTGCCAGCTCACCAGGGACAGGGCTGAGTGGCTACACCTTC. Its protein product is CASSPGTGLSGYTF.